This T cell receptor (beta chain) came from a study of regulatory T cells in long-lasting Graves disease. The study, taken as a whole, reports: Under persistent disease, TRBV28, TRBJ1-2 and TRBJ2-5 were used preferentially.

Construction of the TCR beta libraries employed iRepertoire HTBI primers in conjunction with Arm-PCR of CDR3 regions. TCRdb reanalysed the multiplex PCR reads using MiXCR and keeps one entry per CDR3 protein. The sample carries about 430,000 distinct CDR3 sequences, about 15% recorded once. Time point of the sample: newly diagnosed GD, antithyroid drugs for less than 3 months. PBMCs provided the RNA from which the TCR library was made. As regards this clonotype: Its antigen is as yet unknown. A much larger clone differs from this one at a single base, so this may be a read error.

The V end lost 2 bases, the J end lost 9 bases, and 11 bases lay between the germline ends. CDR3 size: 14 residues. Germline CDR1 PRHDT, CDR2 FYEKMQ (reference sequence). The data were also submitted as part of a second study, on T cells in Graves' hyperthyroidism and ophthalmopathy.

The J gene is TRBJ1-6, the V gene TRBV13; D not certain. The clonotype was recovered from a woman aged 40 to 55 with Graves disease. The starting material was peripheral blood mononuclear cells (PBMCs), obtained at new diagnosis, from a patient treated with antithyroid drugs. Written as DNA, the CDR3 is TGTGCCAGCAGCTTAACGGGGATCGGTTCACCCCTCCACTTT. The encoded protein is CASSLTGIGSPLHF.